This T cell receptor (beta chain) was obtained from a study of technical replicates of blood from several donors. This clone appeared a single time. Germline V gene sequence: CDR1 SGHRS, CDR2 YFSETQ. V lost 4 bases and J 3 bases, leaving 20 bases between the germline ends. There are 16 residues in the CDR3. The table came from immunoSEQ multiplex PCR; TCRdb's copy has only in-frame clones and leaves some out. The sample yields 30,000 to 40,000 clones, roughly nine tenths seen once. The J gene is TRBJ2-7, the V gene TRBV5-1; a possible D gene is TRBD1 (6 bases). The TCR originated in a human donor in good health. Some clones in this sample may be carry-over from other donors' samples. Sequences were obtained from PBMCs. CDR3 protein: CASSQGTREDHYEQYF. Here the CDR3 DNA reads TGCGCCAGCAGCCAGGGGACACGCGAAGACCACTACGAGCAGTACTTC.